These 13 T cell receptor beta chains were sequenced from one sample in a study of T cell responses to AZD1222 COVID-19 vaccine. Sequencing used immunoSEQ multiplex PCR; TCRdb keeps in-frame clones, though not all of them. The table records approximately 77,000 clones, about 92% of them present only once. Sample: peripheral blood, taken 28 days after the second AZD1222 dose. The receptors stem from an adult who received the AZD1222 COVID-19 vaccine.

This chain connects TRBV5-1 to TRBJ1-1, with D possibly being TRBD1 (6 bases). The CDR3 runs 15 residues. Germline assignment: CDR1 SGHRS and CDR2 YFSETQ. The germline V and J ends were trimmed by 4 bases and 3 bases, with 16 bases remaining between them. In DNA, the CDR3 is TGCGCCAGCAGCCCACAGGGAAGGGGGGACACTGAAGCTTTCTTT. It codes for CASSPQGRGDTEAFF.

CDR3 sequence reads: CASSHPGPGGEIDYGYTF. The CDR3 nucleotides are TGTGCCAGCAGTCACCCGGGTCCAGGGGGCGAAATAGACTATGGCTACACCTTC. The gene calls are TRBV9 and TRBJ1-2; 8 bases agree with TRBD1. The CDR3 has 18 amino acids. Trimming took 5 bases from V and 3 from J; bases not matched to a gene: 18. Germline-derived CDR1 and CDR2 are SGDLS and YYNGEE. Complete variable domain (other parts from reference TRBV9 and TRBJ1-2): DSGVTQTPKHLITATGQRVTLRCSPRSGDLSVYWYQQSLDQGLQFLIQYYNGEERAKGNILERFSAQQFPDLHSELNLSSLELGDSALYFCASSHPGPGGEIDYGYTFGSGTRLTVV.

The chain combines TRBV10-3 with TRBJ1-6; D unclear. Germline V gene lookup returns CDR1 ENHRY and CDR2 SYGVKD. Trimming shortened V by 2 bases and J by 9 bases, and 11 bases separated the two germline ends. CDR3 length equals 14 residues. The CDR3 region is CAISEVGVGSPLHF. The DNA of the CDR3 is TGTGCCATCAGTGAGGTTGGGGTGGGTTCACCCCTCCACTTT.

This chain connects TRBV15 to TRBJ1-2, with D uncertain. The CDR3 contains 15 residues. V lost 0 bases, J lost 2 bases, and 10 bases lay in between. The germline V gene encodes CDR1 LNHNV and CDR2 YYDKDF (reference sequence). The CDR3 DNA reads as TGTGCCACCAGCAGAGAACGGGCAGAGAACTATGGCTACACCTTC. It encodes CATSRERAENYGYTF.

A single count supports this clone. The chain links TRBV4-1 to TRBJ1-5; D is possibly TRBD1 (6 bases). CDR1 and CDR2 (germline): MGHRA, YSYEKL. This CDR3 is 18 amino acids long. Trimming took 4 bases from V and 0 from J, leaving 19 bases between them. The CDR3 sequence is CASSPPTGSRYSNQPQHF. The DNA for the CDR3 is TGCGCCAGCAGCCCCCCTACAGGGTCCCGTTATAGCAATCAGCCCCAGCATTTT.

The chain couples TRBV9 to TRBJ1-6; TRBD1 matches at 7 bases. This CDR3 contains 16 residues. V was clipped by 4 bases and J by 5 bases; unmatched bases: 9. Germline CDR1 reads SGDLS; CDR2 reads YYNGEE. CDR3 sequence (DNA): TGTGCCAGCAGCCCTACGACAGGGCCCAATAATTCACCCCTCCACTTT. This gives the protein CASSPTTGPNNSPLHF.

The chain combines TRBV30 with TRBJ2-5, with TRBD2 identical over 8 bases. Germline trimming cut 0 bases from V and 5 bases from J; bases unmatched to any gene: 8. This CDR3 contains 15 residues. Per germline, CDR1 GTSNPN and CDR2 SVGIG (reference sequence). The CDR3 here is CAWSVPGLGAETQYF. DNA for the CDR3: TGTGCCTGGAGTGTACCGGGACTAGGGGCCGAGACCCAGTACTTC.

The J gene is TRBJ2-3, the V gene TRBV11-2, with 9 positions matching TRBD2. This CDR3 contains 15 residues. V lost 2 bases to trimming and J lost 2 bases; unmatched junction nucleotides: 2. Per germline, CDR1 SGHAT and CDR2 FQNNGV. CDR3 in amino acids: CASSLIAGVTDTQYF. CDR3 bases: TGTGCCAGCAGCTTAATAGCGGGAGTCACAGATACGCAGTATTTT. Supplemented by reference TRBV11-2 and TRBJ2-3, the full variable domain reads EAGVAQSPRYKIIEKRQSVAFWCNPISGHATLYWYQQILGQGPKLLIQFQNNGVVDDSQLPKDRFSAERLKGVDSTLKIQPAKLEDSAVYLCASSLIAGVTDTQYFGPGTRLTVL.

V usage is TRBV7-3 and J usage is TRBJ2-1; 7 bases are a match to TRBD1. Germline-derived CDR1 and CDR2 are SGHTA and FQGTGA. Trimming cost V 4 bases and J 6 bases; bases outside gene matches: 3. This CDR3 is 13 amino acids long. In nucleotides, the CDR3 is TGTGCCAGCAGCTCGGGGACAGCCAATGAGCAGTTCTTC. Protein product: CASSSGTANEQFF.

The V gene is TRBV5-6, the J gene TRBJ2-1, with a possible D match to TRBD2 (5 bases). With 0 bases removed from V and 5 bases from J, the gap between germline ends came to 9 bases. CDR3 length: 14 amino acids. Germline assignment: CDR1 SGHDT and CDR2 YYEEEE. The CDR3 loop is CASSLEVGDNEQFF. The CDR3 nucleotides read TGTGCCAGCAGCTTGGAGGTGGGAGACAATGAGCAGTTCTTC.

V is TRBV30 and J is TRBJ1-1; D ambiguous. This CDR3 has 14 amino acids. Trimming removed 2 bases at V and 1 base at J, with 11 bases between. CDR1 is GTSNPN and CDR2 is SVGIG in the germline V gene (reference sequence). The CDR3 loop is CAWSLSFSNTEAFF. The CDR3 DNA follows: TGTGCCTGGAGTTTGAGTTTCTCGAACACTGAAGCTTTCTTT.

The V gene is TRBV7-6, the J gene TRBJ2-1, with TRBD1 matching 7 bases. Unmatched junction bases numbered 5, after V lost 0 bases and J lost 0 bases. The CDR3 loop spans 17 amino acids. Per germline, CDR1 SGHVS and CDR2 FNYEAQ. CDR3 region: CASSLASGQSSYNEQFF. As DNA, the CDR3 is TGTGCCAGCAGCTTAGCATCGGGACAGAGCTCCTACAATGAGCAGTTCTTC.

This chain links TRBV9 with TRBJ2-7; TRBD2 aligns across 9 bases. Trimming removed 0 bases from V and 5 bases from J; junction bases left unmatched: 6. The CDR3 sequence is 15 residues long. Germline CDR1 and CDR2: SGDLS and YYNGEE. The CDR3 spells CASSVGSGGRNEQYF. CDR3 bases: TGTGCCAGCAGCGTAGGAAGCGGGGGGCGGAACGAGCAGTACTTC.